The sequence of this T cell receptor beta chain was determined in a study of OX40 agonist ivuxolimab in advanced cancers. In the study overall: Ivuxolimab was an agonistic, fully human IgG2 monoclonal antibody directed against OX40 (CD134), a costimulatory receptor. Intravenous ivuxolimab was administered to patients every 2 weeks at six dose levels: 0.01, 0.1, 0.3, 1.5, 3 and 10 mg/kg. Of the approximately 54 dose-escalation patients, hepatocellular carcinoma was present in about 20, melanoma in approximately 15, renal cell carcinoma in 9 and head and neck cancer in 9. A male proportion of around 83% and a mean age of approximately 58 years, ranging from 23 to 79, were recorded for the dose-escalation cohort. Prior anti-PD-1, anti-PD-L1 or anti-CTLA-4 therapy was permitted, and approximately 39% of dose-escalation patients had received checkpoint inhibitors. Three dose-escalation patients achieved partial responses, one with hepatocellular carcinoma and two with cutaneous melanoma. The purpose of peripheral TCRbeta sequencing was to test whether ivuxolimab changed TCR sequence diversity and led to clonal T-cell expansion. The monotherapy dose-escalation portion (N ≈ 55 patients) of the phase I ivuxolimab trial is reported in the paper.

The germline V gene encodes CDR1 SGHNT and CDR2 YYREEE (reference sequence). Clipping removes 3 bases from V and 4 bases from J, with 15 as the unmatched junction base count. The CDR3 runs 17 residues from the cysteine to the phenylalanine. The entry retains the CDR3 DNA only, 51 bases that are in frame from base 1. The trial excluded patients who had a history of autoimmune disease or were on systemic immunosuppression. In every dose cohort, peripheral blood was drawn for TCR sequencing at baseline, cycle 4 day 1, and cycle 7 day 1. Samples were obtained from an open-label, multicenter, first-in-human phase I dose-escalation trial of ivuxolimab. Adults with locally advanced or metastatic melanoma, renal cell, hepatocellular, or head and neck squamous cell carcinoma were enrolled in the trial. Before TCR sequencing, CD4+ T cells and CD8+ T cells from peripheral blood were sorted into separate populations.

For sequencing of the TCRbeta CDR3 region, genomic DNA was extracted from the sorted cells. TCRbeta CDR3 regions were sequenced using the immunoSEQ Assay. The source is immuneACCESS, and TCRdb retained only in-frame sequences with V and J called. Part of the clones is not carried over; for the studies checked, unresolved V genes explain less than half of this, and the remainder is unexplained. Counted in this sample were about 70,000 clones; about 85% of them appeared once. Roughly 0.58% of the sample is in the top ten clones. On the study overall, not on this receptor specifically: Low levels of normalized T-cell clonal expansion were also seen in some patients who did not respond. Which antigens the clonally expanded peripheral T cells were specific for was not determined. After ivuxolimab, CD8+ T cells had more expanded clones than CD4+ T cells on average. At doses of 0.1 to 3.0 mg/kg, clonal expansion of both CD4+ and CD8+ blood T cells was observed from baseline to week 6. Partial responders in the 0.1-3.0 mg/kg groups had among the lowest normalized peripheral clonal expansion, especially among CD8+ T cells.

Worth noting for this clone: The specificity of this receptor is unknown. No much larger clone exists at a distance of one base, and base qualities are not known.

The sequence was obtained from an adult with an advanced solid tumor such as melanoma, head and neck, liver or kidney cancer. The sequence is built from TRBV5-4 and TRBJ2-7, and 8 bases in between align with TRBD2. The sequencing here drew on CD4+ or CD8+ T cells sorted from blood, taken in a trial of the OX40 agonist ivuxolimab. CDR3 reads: CASSSPMGAGGVYEQYF. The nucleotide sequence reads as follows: TGTGCCAGCAGCTCTCCAATGGGTGCGGGGGGAGTTTACGAGCAGTACTTC.